The 21 T cell receptor beta chains reported below all come from one sample, sequenced in a study of blood T cell repertoires in COVID-19 (dated by TCRdb to 2018 to 2021). The library was obtained by the immunoSEQ multiplex PCR assay. TCRdb provides this immuneACCESS table in a form limited to in-frame rearrangements. Some clones are lacking; in checked studies, under half of them reflect an unresolved V gene, and why the rest are absent is not known. The sample records 200,000 to 250,000 clones, 88% of which are singletons. The top ten constitute 2.7% of the sample. Source material: peripheral blood. The receptors here all came from a woman in her sixties or seventies with acute or convalescent COVID-19.

This clone appeared a single time. The V gene is TRBV2, the J gene TRBJ2-7, with TRBD1 matching 7 bases. CDR3 length equals 14 residues. The germline V gene has CDR1 SNHLY and CDR2 FYNNEI. J was trimmed by 6 bases and V by 5 bases; bases with no gene match: 10. The CDR3 protein is CASSLTGIGLEQYF. The CDR3 bases are TGTGCCAGCAGTTTGACAGGGATAGGGCTCGAGCAGTACTTC.

This sequence joins TRBV4-2 and TRBJ2-5; TRBD1 matches at 9 bases. The CDR3 extends over 17 amino acids. CDR1 is LGHNA, CDR2 YNFKEQ, per germline. V shed 4 bases, J shed 0 bases, and the junction held 9 bases outside the gene matches. The CDR3 nucleotides read TGTGCCAGCAGCCCCATCCTACAGGGGGCGGACCAAGAGACCCAGTACTTC. Encoded protein: CASSPILQGADQETQYF.

This clone was observed once. This CDR3 is also generated by other DNA sequences in the sample. The genes are TRBV18 and TRBJ1-5; D may be TRBD1 (5 bases). V was shortened by 2 bases and J by 2 bases, with 7 bases between the two germline ends. Germline V gives CDR1 KGHSH, CDR2 LQKENI. The CDR3 extends over 14 amino acids. CDR3 in amino acids: CASSPGAGNQPQHF. The CDR3 nucleotides read TGTGCCAGCTCACCAGGGGCAGGCAATCAGCCCCAGCATTTT.

The chain joins TRBV5-4 to TRBJ1-6; 7 bases map to TRBD1. The CDR3 runs 15 residues. CDR1 SGHNT and CDR2 YYREEE come from the germline V gene (reference sequence). Trimming at V came to 2 bases and at J to 7 bases, leaving 6 bases not matched to a gene. CDR3 sequence: CASSFPGQFNSPLHF. The CDR3 DNA reads as TGTGCCAGCAGCTTTCCGGGACAGTTCAATTCACCCCTCCACTTT.

V gene TRBV29-1 combines with J gene TRBJ2-5, with D tentatively TRBD1 (6 bases). CDR3 length: 11 residues. Germline V gene sequence: CDR1 SQVTM, CDR2 ANQGSEA. The CDR3 sequence: CTFRQGETQYF. In nucleotides, the CDR3 is TGCACCTTTCGGCAGGGGGAGACCCAGTACTTC.

The chain recombines TRBV7-3 with TRBJ1-4; 7 bases are a match to TRBD1. Germline lookup yields CDR1 SGHTA and CDR2 FQGTGA. Losses at the gene ends were 2 bases for V and 0 bases for J; bases not matched to a gene: 6. The CDR3 runs to 17 residues. CDR3 coding DNA: TGTGCCAGCAGCTTAGGGGACAGCGTTACAACTAATGAAAAACTGTTTTTT. Protein: CASSLGDSVTTNEKLFF.

The gene calls are TRBV7-2 and TRBJ1-1; D is unresolved. The CDR3 is made up of 13 amino acids. Germline assignment: CDR1 SGHTA and CDR2 FQGNSA. V was trimmed by 4 bases and J by 7 bases, leaving 13 bases between them. The CDR3 spells CASSSQQYVEAFF. As DNA, the CDR3 is TGTGCCAGCAGCTCACAACAGTACGTTGAAGCTTTCTTT.

CDR3 amino acids: CASSSQTSYNEQFF. DNA of the CDR3: TGTGCCAGCAGTTCCCAGACTAGCTACAATGAGCAGTTCTTC. V gene TRBV6-1 combines with J gene TRBJ2-1, with D possibly matching TRBD2 (6 bases). Trimming pared 5 bases from V and 3 bases from J, leaving 11 bases between. The germline gives CDR1 MNHNS, CDR2 SASEGT. The CDR3 extends over 14 amino acids.

In its sample, this clone was seen a few times. The V and J genes are TRBV13 and TRBJ2-1; TRBD2 might be the D (5 bases). The CDR3 spans 14 residues. V was clipped by 3 bases and J by 9 bases, with 15 bases between them. Germline V lookup: CDR1 PRHDT, CDR2 FYEKMQ (reference sequence). Written as DNA, the CDR3 is TGTGCCAGCAGCTTTAGTAGCGAGGACTCTGAGCAGTTCTTC. It codes for CASSFSSEDSEQFF. The full variable domain, in which reference TRBV13 and TRBJ2-1 provide the parts outside the CDR3, is AAGVIQSPRHLIKEKRETATLKCYPIPRHDTVYWYQQGPGQDPQFLISFYEKMQSDKGSIPDRFSAQQFSDYHSELNMSSLELGDSALYFCASSFSSEDSEQFFGPGTRLTVL.

V usage is TRBV18 and J usage is TRBJ2-1; 9 bases are shared with TRBD1. The CDR3 totals 15 residues. In germline, CDR1 is KGHSH, CDR2 LQKENI. J was trimmed by 7 bases and V by 4 bases; bases with no gene match: 8. For the CDR3, the DNA is TGTGCCAGCTCACATCCCGGGACAGGGAATAATGAGCAGTTCTTC. Protein sequence: CASSHPGTGNNEQFF.

This clone is a singleton in its sample. This sequence joins TRBV13 and TRBJ1-1; TRBD1 aligns across 7 bases. The CDR3 extends over 15 amino acids. Germline-derived CDR1 and CDR2 are PRHDT and FYEKMQ (reference sequence). V lost 4 bases, J lost 5 bases, and 10 bases stayed unmatched. CDR3 coding DNA: TGTGCCAGCAGCTGGCGTCGACAGGGTGGAACTGAAGCTTTCTTT. Its protein is CASSWRRQGGTEAFF.

The chain carries TRBV5-4 and TRBJ1-2; D gene unclear. The CDR3 has 15 amino acids. Germline loops: CDR1 SGHNT, CDR2 YYREEE (reference sequence). V was shortened by 2 bases and J by 4 bases, with 15 bases between the two germline ends. CDR3 sequence (DNA): TGTGCCAGCAGCTTTACCGGACGAGCGGGCTATGGCTACACCTTC. It is translated as CASSFTGRAGYGYTF.

The table lists this clone with a count of one. The chain joins TRBV25-1 to TRBJ1-2; TRBD1 is a possible D gene (6 bases). CDR1 and CDR2 from the germline V gene are MGHDK and SYGVNS. Trimming cost V 8 bases and J 4 bases, with 14 bases left between them. CDR3 length equals 13 residues. CDR3 sequence: CASGTLNLYGYTF. In DNA form, the CDR3 reads TGTGCCAGCGGGACACTCAACCTCTATGGCTACACCTTC.

The chain combines TRBV5-4 with TRBJ2-7; 12 nucleotides line up with TRBD2. The CDR3 loop spans 17 amino acids. Germline V CDR1 and CDR2: SGHNT, YYREEE (reference sequence). The junction had 11 bases not matched to a gene; V was cut back by 3 bases and J by 4 bases. In DNA, the CDR3 is TGTGCCAGCAGCTCCAAGTCACTAGCGGGGGGCAGGTACGAGCAGTACTTC. It yields the protein CASSSKSLAGGRYEQYF.

The chain combines TRBV6-5 with TRBJ1-2, with no clear D. Deletions cut 7 bases from V and 8 bases from J, with 20 bases between. The CDR3 spans 14 residues. Germline-derived CDR1 and CDR2 are MNHEY and SVGAGI. CDR3 protein: CASIEVPMVGGYTF. CDR3 coding DNA: TGTGCCAGCATAGAGGTTCCTATGGTAGGCGGCTACACCTTC.

The genes are TRBV27 and TRBJ1-1, with unresolved D. CDR1 is MNHEY and CDR2 is SMNVEV in the germline V gene (reference sequence). V was trimmed by 3 bases and J by 4 bases, leaving 12 bases between them. The CDR3 is 14 residues long. The DNA of the CDR3 is TGTGCCAGCAGTTTCGTTGCGGGGTCCACTGAAGCTTTCTTT. This encodes CASSFVAGSTEAFF.

This clone was counted only a few times. The rearrangement joins TRBV19 to TRBJ2-1; 12 bases are shared with TRBD2. Germline assignment: CDR1 LNHDA and CDR2 SQIVND (reference sequence). The CDR3 consists of 19 residues. J lost 0 bases, V lost 3 bases, and 9 bases had no gene match. CDR3 sequence (DNA): TGTGCCAGTAGTATCAGGACTAGCGGGATCCGGAGCTCCTACAATGAGCAGTTCTTC. Its translation is CASSIRTSGIRSSYNEQFF.

The genes are TRBV19 and TRBJ1-2; D is unclear. Germline V CDR1 and CDR2: LNHDA, SQIVND (reference sequence). V lost 6 bases and J lost 4, with 12 bases in between. CDR3 length: 13 amino acids. The DNA of the CDR3 is TGTGCCAGTAGCCCGAGCGGGGTCTATGGCTACACCTTC. As protein: CASSPSGVYGYTF.

The chain joins TRBV28 to TRBJ2-3, with D uncertain. In germline, CDR1 is MDHEN, CDR2 SYDVKM. Deletions cut 7 bases from V and 1 base from J, with 6 bases between. The CDR3 sequence is 12 residues long. Written as DNA, the CDR3 is TGTGCCAGCAAGACTGGCACAGATACGCAGTATTTT. It specifies CASKTGTDTQYF.

The table lists this clone with a few counts. This chain links TRBV19 with TRBJ1-1; the D is unclear. Germline assignment: CDR1 LNHDA and CDR2 SQIVND (reference sequence). V lost 3 bases and J 1 base, leaving 12 bases between the germline ends. The CDR3 sequence is 15 residues long. In nucleotides, the CDR3 is TGTGCCAGTAGTATGTCCCGGGCGGGGAACACTGAAGCTTTCTTT. It specifies CASSMSRAGNTEAFF.

The V call is TRBV2, the J call TRBJ1-2; 9 bases map to TRBD1. CDR1 and CDR2 (germline): SNHLY, FYNNEI. This CDR3 is built from 15 residues. V trimming: 6 bases; J trimming: 4 bases; junction bases outside the gene matches: 9. CDR3 nucleotides: TGTGCCAGCAGCTCTTGGGACAGGGCTCCCTATGGCTACACCTTC. Protein: CASSSWDRAPYGYTF.